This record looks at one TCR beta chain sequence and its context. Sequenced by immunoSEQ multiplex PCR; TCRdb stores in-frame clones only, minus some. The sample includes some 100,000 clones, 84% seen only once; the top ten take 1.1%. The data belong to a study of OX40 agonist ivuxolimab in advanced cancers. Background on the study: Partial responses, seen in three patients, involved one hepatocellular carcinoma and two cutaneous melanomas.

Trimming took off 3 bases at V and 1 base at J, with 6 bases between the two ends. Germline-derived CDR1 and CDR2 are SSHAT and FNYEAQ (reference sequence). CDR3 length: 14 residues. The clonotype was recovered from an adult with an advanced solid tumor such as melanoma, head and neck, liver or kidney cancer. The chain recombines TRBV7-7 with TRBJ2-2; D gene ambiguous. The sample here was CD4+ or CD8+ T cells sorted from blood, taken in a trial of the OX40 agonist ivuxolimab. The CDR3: CASSFSVNTGELFF. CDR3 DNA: TGTGCCAGCAGCTTTAGTGTGAACACCGGGGAGCTGTTTTTT.